These T cell receptor beta chains were read from a single sample in a study of human T cells and chemical hapten exposure. TCRdb re-called the RACE reads through MiXCR, storing one row per CDR3 protein. The data contain a few hundred thousand distinct CDR3 sequences, approximately 5.8% of them seen just once; the ten biggest clones take up less than 9%. The sequenced sample was whole blood, obtained in connection with sensitization to the hapten diphenylcyclopropenone (DPC). The receptor source for this set is a woman in her late teens or twenties with alopecia areata. Some clones in this sample may be carry-over from other donors' samples. Each CDR3 is given with its conserved first and last residue. The order of the fields is D gene, V gene, clone size, J gene, CDR3 DNA, CDR3 protein. A D gene is named only where the DNA matches it firmly. Only some rows state a clone size, as once, few, many or a class for expanded clones.

TRBD2	TRBV18	many	TRBJ2-4	TGTGCCAGCTCACCACCTGGACTAGCAGGAAACATTCAGTACTTC	CASSPPGLAGNIQYF
.	TRBV27	.	TRBJ2-3	TGTGCCAGCAGTTCGACTGGAAAGCTCACAGATACGCAGTATTTT	CASSSTGKLTDTQYF
TRBD1	TRBV5-1	.	TRBJ2-7	TGCGCCAGCAGCCCGACCGTCGGACAGGGGGCCGTTGGCGAGCAGTACTTC	CASSPTVGQGAVGEQYF
TRBD1	TRBV10-3	many	TRBJ2-1	TGTGCCATACGGAACGAGCCGGGACAGGGCACCTGGGGGGAGCAGTTCTTC	CAIRNEPGQGTWGEQFF
TRBD2	TRBV28	.	TRBJ2-3	TGTGCCACCCTCCGGAGCGGGGGGACAGATACGCAGTATTTT	CATLRSGGTDTQYF
TRBD1	TRBV2	many	TRBJ1-2	TGTGCCAGCAGTGCAGAGGGACAGGGATATGGCTACACCTTC	CASSAEGQGYGYTF
.	TRBV20-1	few	TRBJ2-7	TGCAGTGCTAAGAAACCAGGGGTGGACTCCGAGCAGTACTTC	CSAKKPGVDSEQYF
.	TRBV20-1	few	TRBJ1-5	TGCAGTGCCCCGGCCGGGTACAATCAGCCCCAGCATTTT	CSAPAGYNQPQHF
.	TRBV18	few	TRBJ2-7	TGTGCCAGCTCACCGAAGACCCGCACGGACGAGCAGTACTTC	CASSPKTRTDEQYF
TRBD2	TRBV6-6	few	TRBJ2-1	TGTGCCAGCAGTCCCCCGGGACTAGCGGTGTCCAATGAGCAGTTCTTC	CASSPPGLAVSNEQFF
.	TRBV2	many	TRBJ2-3	TGTGCCAGCAGTCTATTCGACGGGGAAGATACGCAGTATTTT	CASSLFDGEDTQYF
.	TRBV4-3	many	TRBJ2-7	TGCGCCAGCAGCCATCAAGGTCCACCCTCCTCCTACGAGCAGTACTTC	CASSHQGPPSSYEQYF
.	TRBV27	few	TRBJ1-5	TGTGCCAGCAGTTTATTGGGCAGGGCGGATCGCCCCCAGCATTTT	CASSLLGRADRPQHF
TRBD2	TRBV6-2/TRBV6-3	few	TRBJ2-3	TGTGCCAGCAGATCGACTAGCGGGGCCCCAGATACGCAGTATTTT	CASRSTSGAPDTQYF
TRBD1	TRBV7-9	few	TRBJ1-6	TGTGCCAGCAGCCAATGGCGGGACAGGGATTCACCCCTCCACTTT	CASSQWRDRDSPLHF
.	TRBV5-1	.	TRBJ2-3	TGCGCCAGCAGCGGAACAACACTCGTAGATACGCAGTATTTT	CASSGTTLVDTQYF
.	TRBV10-3	many	TRBJ2-1	TGTGCCATCGGCAGGTTATTCCCCTACAATGAGCAGTTCTTC	CAIGRLFPYNEQFF
.	TRBV5-5	many	TRBJ2-3	TGTGCCAGCAGCTTAGGTCGGACAAAAGATACGCAGTATTTT	CASSLGRTKDTQYF
.	TRBV6-5	few	TRBJ1-2	TGTGCCAGCAGTTCTCTTAGTCCGGGAGGTCACTATGGCTACACCTTC	CASSSLSPGGHYGYTF
TRBD2	TRBV10-3	many	TRBJ2-1	TGTGCCATCAGTGAAGAGCTAGCGGGGGTCTACAATGAGCAGTTCTTC	CAISEELAGVYNEQFF
TRBD1	TRBV7-9	.	TRBJ1-1	TGTGCCAGCAGCTTAGGGGACAGACAACACACTGAAGCTTTCTTT	CASSLGDRQHTEAFF
TRBD1	TRBV25-1	.	TRBJ2-7	TGTGCCAGCAGTGAAATCGGCGGAGGACAGGGGTCCTACGAGCAGTACTTC	CASSEIGGGQGSYEQYF
.	TRBV9	many	TRBJ1-1	TGTGCCAGCAGCGTATACCAAGCGAACACTGAAGCTTTCTTT	CASSVYQANTEAFF
.	TRBV5-1	few	TRBJ2-2	TGCGCCAGCAGCTTCTCCACCGAGCTGTTTTTT	CASSFSTELFF
.	TRBV6-1	many	TRBJ1-5	TGTGCCAGCAGTGAAAGGGTTATGGGTGATCAGCCCCAGCATTTT	CASSERVMGDQPQHF
TRBD1	TRBV28	.	TRBJ2-3	TGTGCCAGCAGTCCGCCCGGGACAGACGGCACAGATACGCAGTATTTT	CASSPPGTDGTDTQYF
.	TRBV7-2	many	TRBJ2-3	TGTGCCAGCAGCCTCCTGGGGACCCTCACAGATACGCAGTATTTT	CASSLLGTLTDTQYF
.	TRBV5-1	many	TRBJ2-5	TGCGCCAGCAGCTTACGGTCCTCGGCCCAAGAGACCCAGTACTTC	CASSLRSSAQETQYF
.	TRBV6-5	.	TRBJ1-6	TGTGCCAGCAGTTACCCGACAGATAATTCACCCCTCCACTTT	CASSYPTDNSPLHF